This section outlines one TCR beta chain sequence together with its context. The data were taken from a study of blood T cell repertoires in COVID-19. In the study overall: The United States, Italy and Spain were the sources of the acute and convalescent COVID-19 samples. PBMCs, B-cell-depleted T cells, or T cells provided the cDNA or gDNA that made up the material.

As handled by the study authors: Amplifying reference gene primers gave estimates of nucleated cell counts. Data came from immunoSEQ multiplex PCR; TCRdb stores just in-frame clones and leaves some out. Clone size and the V and J calls come from that table; the DNA yielded D and trimming. The table has about 240,000 clones, approximately 83% seen once. The CDR3 has 14 residues. Germline lookup yields CDR1 SGDLS and CDR2 YYNGEE. Trimming stripped 2 bases from V and 2 bases from J, with 8 bases between. This receptor was obtained from a woman aged 25 to 39 who had recovered from COVID-19. Specimen: peripheral blood. The chain is built from TRBV9 and TRBJ2-1; no clear D gene. CDR3 sequence: CASSVSVTYNEQFF. CDR3 DNA sequence: TGTGCCAGCAGCGTCTCCGTTACCTACAATGAGCAGTTCTTC.